The present T cell receptor (beta chain) was sequenced within a study of control samples from healthy donors and cancer patients. From germline, CDR1 is LNHDA and CDR2 SQIVND (reference sequence). The CDR3 runs to 13 residues. V lost 6 bases and J lost 8; bases outside the gene matches: 2. This clone was seen only once. The data were produced by immunoSEQ multiplex PCR, yet TCRdb's version contains in-frame clones alone and is incomplete. The table lists about 170,000 clones, 90% to 95% of them singletons. This sequence joins TRBV19 and TRBJ1-6, with 9 nucleotides matching TRBD1. The sequence derives from a woman between 25 and 40 years old in good health. Sequencing was carried out using blood. CDR3 loop: CASRDRGDSPLHF. The CDR3 nucleotides read TGTGCCAGTAGGGACAGGGGCGATTCACCCCTCCACTTT.